This TCR beta chain was documented in a study of T cell responses to AZD1222 COVID-19 vaccine. Profiled with immunoSEQ multiplex PCR; TCRdb holds only in-frame clones, not every one. The table includes about 120,000 clones, around nine tenths detected once. This CDR3 comprises 13 residues. Trimming stripped 6 bases from V and 3 bases from J, with 11 bases between. Germline V gene lookup returns CDR1 LGHNA and CDR2 YNFKEQ. Findings and limits, study-wide: Donors, mostly white British, included more females; clonal diversity was possibly underestimated.

Concerning this clone: What it recognizes is unknown.

The starting material was peripheral blood, obtained on day 0 of AZD1222 vaccination. The chain employs TRBV4-2 and TRBJ2-5; TRBD2 might be the D (5 bases). This receptor was identified in an adult in good health. The CDR3 region is CASSQRSEETQYF. The CDR3 DNA is TGTGCCAGCAGTCAGCGGAGTGAAGAGACCCAGTACTTC.